The following is a T cell receptor beta chain sequence with its context. The germline gives CDR1 SGHTA, CDR2 FQGNSA. V was trimmed by 6 bases and J by 3 bases, leaving 15 bases between them. The CDR3 sequence is 16 residues long. The entry originates in a study of blood T cell repertoires in COVID-19. As originally analysed: Amplifying reference gene primers gave estimates of nucleated cell counts. The assay was immunoSEQ multiplex PCR, and TCRdb's table has in-frame clones only and misses some. V and J calls and clone size are those listed in that table; D and trimming were worked out from the DNA. Among hundreds of thousands of clones listed, 83% were seen once.

The origin of this receptor is a woman between 35 and 50 years old with active or convalescent COVID-19. The V gene is TRBV7-2, the J gene TRBJ1-6; D is perhaps TRBD1 (6 bases). The source material was peripheral blood. The CDR3 region has the DNA TGTGCCAGCAGTTTTACAGGGTCCGTCTATAATTCACCCCTCCACTTT. This encodes CASSFTGSVYNSPLHF. The full variable domain, its missing parts supplied by reference TRBV7-2 and TRBJ1-6, is GAGVSQSPSNKVTEKGKDVELRCDPISGHTALYWYRQSLGQGLEFLIYFQGNSAPDKSGLPSDRFSAERTGGSVSTLTIQRTQQEDSAVYLCASSFTGSVYNSPLHFGNGTRLTVT.